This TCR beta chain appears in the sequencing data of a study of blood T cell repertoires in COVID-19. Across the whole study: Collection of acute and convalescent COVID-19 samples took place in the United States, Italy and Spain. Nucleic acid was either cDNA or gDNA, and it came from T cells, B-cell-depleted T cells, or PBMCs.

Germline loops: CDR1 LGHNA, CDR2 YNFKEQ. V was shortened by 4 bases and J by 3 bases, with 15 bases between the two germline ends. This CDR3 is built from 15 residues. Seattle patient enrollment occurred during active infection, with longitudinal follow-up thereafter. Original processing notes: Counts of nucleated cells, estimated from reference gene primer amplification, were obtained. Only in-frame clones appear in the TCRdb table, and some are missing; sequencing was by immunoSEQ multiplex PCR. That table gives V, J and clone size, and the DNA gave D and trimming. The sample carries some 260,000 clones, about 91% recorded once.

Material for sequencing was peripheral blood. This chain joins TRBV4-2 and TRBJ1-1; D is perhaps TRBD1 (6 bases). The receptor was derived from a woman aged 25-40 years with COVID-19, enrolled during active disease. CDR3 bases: TGTGCCAGCAGCCCACAGGGTGCCGAGGACACTGAAGCTTTCTTT. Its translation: CASSPQGAEDTEAFF.